Below are 5 T cell receptor beta chains sequenced from a single sample in a study of T cell responses to AZD1222 COVID-19 vaccine. Assay used: immunoSEQ multiplex PCR; TCRdb lists only in-frame clones, some missing. Among over 150,000 clones listed, approximately 87% were seen once. This sample comprised peripheral blood, obtained on day 0 of MenACWY control vaccination. The receptors stem from an adult in good health.

This rearrangement joins TRBV28 to TRBJ1-6, with TRBD1 matching 8 bases. Trimming removed 3 bases from V and 6 bases from J; junction bases left unmatched: 7. The germline CDR1 and CDR2 sequences are MDHEN and SYDVKM. CDR3 size: 16 residues. The CDR3 DNA is TGTGCCAGCAGTTTGGCAGGGGGCATCGGTAATTCACCCCTCCACTTT. Its protein is CASSLAGGIGNSPLHF.

The chain links TRBV5-1 to TRBJ1-4; D possibly corresponds to TRBD1 (6 bases). Germline loops: CDR1 SGHRS, CDR2 YFSETQ. The CDR3 sequence is 15 residues long. V was pared by 4 bases and J by 4 bases, with 14 bases between. The CDR3 loop reads CASSLGGANNEKLFF. In DNA form, the CDR3 reads TGCGCCAGCAGCCTGGGGGGCGCCAATAATGAAAAACTGTTTTTT.

This clone appeared once. CDR3 region: CASNLGTSGGRSTDTQYF. The CDR3 DNA is TGTGCCAGCAACCTTGGGACTAGCGGGGGTAGGAGCACAGATACGCAGTATTTT. The V call is TRBV5-4, the J call TRBJ2-3; TRBD2 matches at 14 bases. Germline assignment: CDR1 SGHNT and CDR2 YYREEE (reference sequence). The CDR3 extends over 18 amino acids. V lost 6 bases to trimming and J lost 0 bases; unmatched junction nucleotides: 9.

Only a few counts were recorded for this clone. This chain joins TRBV10-3 and TRBJ1-4, with TRBD1 as a possible D gene (5 bases). Germline V gene sequence: CDR1 ENHRY, CDR2 SYGVKD. V was shortened by 7 bases and J by 2 bases, with 8 bases between the two germline ends. The CDR3 has 13 amino acids. This chain's CDR3 is CAIKAGTNEKLFF. The CDR3 nucleotides are TGTGCCATCAAAGCAGGGACTAATGAAAAACTGTTTTTT.

The chain employs TRBV4-1 and TRBJ1-2; D call uncertain. V was shortened by 4 bases and J by 3 bases, with 12 bases between the two germline ends. The CDR3 has 14 residues. From germline, CDR1 is MGHRA and CDR2 YSYEKL. The CDR3 reads CASSPFTRDYGYTF. The CDR3 DNA is TGCGCCAGCAGCCCCTTCACTAGGGACTATGGCTACACCTTC.